The sample holds a few counts of the clone carrying this TCR beta chain. The data were produced by immunoSEQ multiplex PCR, yet TCRdb's version contains in-frame clones alone and is incomplete. The sample includes around 11,000 clones, over 40% of them seen just once. This entry belongs to a study of neoadjuvant anti-PD-1 for oral cavity cancer. CDR1 and CDR2 from the germline V gene are SGHAT and FQNNGV. The CDR3 is 17 amino acids. The V gene end was trimmed by 1 base and the J gene end by 5 bases; junction bases not matched to a gene: 13. The sample was tumor tissue, taken before nivolumab (anti-PD-1) treatment. This clonotype originated in a person between 40 and 85 years old with oral cavity squamous cell carcinoma. The chain uses TRBV11-2 and TRBJ2-5, with 7 bases fitting TRBD2. The CDR3 region is CASSLAGHRGVSETQYF. The CDR3 nucleotides read TGTGCCAGCAGCTTAGCCGGTCACCGGGGGGTTAGCGAGACCCAGTACTTC.